This TCR beta chain was sequenced in a study of beta chain features in type 1 diabetes. V was trimmed by 3 bases and J by 4 bases, leaving 12 bases between them. CDR1 and CDR2 (germline): SGHTA, FQGNSA. The CDR3 is 14 residues long. Expressed TCRB transcripts were sequenced after all isolated RNA was converted to cDNA. Here immunoSEQ multiplex PCR was the method, and the copy in TCRdb shows in-frame clones only, minus some. Of fewer than 500,000 clones listed, roughly 13% are singletons. This clone was observed a handful of times. V and J are TRBV7-2 and TRBJ1-2; D gene unclear. Sample: naive CD4+ T cells from blood. The source of this sequence is a man between 25 and 39 years old in good health. The CDR3 bases are TGTGCCAGCAGCTTTGATCCGGGATTCTATGGCTACACCTTC. Its translation is CASSFDPGFYGYTF.